The 11 T cell receptor beta chains listed next were all sequenced from one sample in a study of shared clonotypes between healthy human individuals. The protocol was immunoSEQ multiplex PCR, while the TCRdb copy is restricted to in-frame clones and leaves out a portion. Found here are some 1,400,000 clones, roughly 96% of them singletons; the top ten hold 1.2%. Input material: naive CD4+ T cells sorted from blood. The subset is: CD45RA+ positively selected. The receptors shown here come from a man aged 30-40 years in good health.

This chain connects TRBV20-1 to TRBJ2-3; D may match TRBD1 or TRBD2 (5 bases each). The V end was cut by 5 bases, the J end by 2 bases, with 5 bases between. The germline CDR1 and CDR2 sequences are DFQATT and SNEGSKA (reference sequence). The CDR3 sequence is 11 residues long. CDR3 loop: CSAGTTDTQYF. CDR3 coding DNA: TGCAGTGCTGGGACCACAGATACGCAGTATTTT.

This clone has a handful of counts. The rearrangement joins TRBV6-1 to TRBJ2-6; 14 bases are shared with TRBD2. Germline loops: CDR1 MNHNS, CDR2 SASEGT. The CDR3 has 18 amino acids. V shed 4 bases, J shed 2 bases, and the junction held 4 bases outside the gene matches. The CDR3 is CASSGLAGGPPGANVLTF. CDR3 nucleotides: TGTGCCAGCAGTGGACTAGCGGGAGGGCCCCCTGGGGCCAACGTCCTGACTTTC.

The chain couples TRBV6-6 to TRBJ1-1, with D unresolved. V gave up 0 bases and J gave up 6 bases, with 14 bases separating them. The CDR3 is made up of 15 amino acids. CDR1 is MNHNY, CDR2 SVGAGI, per germline (reference sequence). CDR3 DNA sequence: TGTGCCAGCAGTTACTCGAAGCGAATTCACCCTGAAGCTTTCTTT. This codes for CASSYSKRIHPEAFF.

This sequence joins TRBV29-1 and TRBJ2-3; TRBD1 might be the D (5 bases). Trimming shortened V by 5 bases and J by 8 bases, and 20 bases separated the two germline ends. There are 14 residues in the CDR3. CDR1 SQVTM and CDR2 ANQGSEA come from the germline V gene. The CDR3 protein is CSVFLLQAVGTQYF. Written as DNA, the CDR3 is TGCAGCGTTTTTCTTTTACAGGCCGTTGGTACGCAGTATTTT.

The chain carries TRBV5-8 and TRBJ2-3; D is ambiguous. The germline gives CDR1 SGHTS, CDR2 YDEGEE. The germline V and J ends were trimmed by 4 bases and 6 bases, with 15 bases remaining between them. CDR3 size: 14 residues. CDR3 sequence: CASSADQVVDTQYF. The CDR3 region has the DNA TGTGCCAGCAGCGCAGACCAGGTTGTGGATACGCAGTATTTT.

This clone has just one count. The chain is built from TRBV28 and TRBJ2-7; possibly TRBD2 for D (5 bases). CDR3 length: 13 amino acids. Germline CDR1 reads MDHEN; CDR2 reads SYDVKM. The ends were cut back, 6 bases at V and 1 base at J, with 10 bases in the middle. The CDR3 DNA reads as TGTGCCAGCAGCTCTGGGGAGTCCTACGAGCAGTACTTC. This translates into CASSSGESYEQYF.

V and J are TRBV19 and TRBJ2-7; D perhaps matches TRBD2 (6 bases). Trimming shortened V by 1 base and J by 7 bases, and 17 bases separated the two germline ends. CDR1 LNHDA and CDR2 SQIVND come from the germline V gene (reference sequence). The CDR3 runs to 15 residues. In DNA form, the CDR3 reads TGTGCCAGTAGTATAGCCGGGGACGGGGGATTGGAGCAGTACTTC. Translation gives CASSIAGDGGLEQYF.

This chain links TRBV9 with TRBJ2-2, with 7 positions matching TRBD2. The CDR3 spans 13 residues. CDR1 is SGDLS and CDR2 is YYNGEE in the germline V gene. Germline trimming cut 4 bases from V and 7 bases from J; bases unmatched to any gene: 4. The CDR3 DNA follows: TGTGCCAGCAGCTCCGGGGGGAGCGGGGAGCTGTTTTTT. It codes for CASSSGGSGELFF.

This chain connects TRBV7-8 to TRBJ2-2; D is perhaps TRBD2 (7 bases). V was cut by 5 bases and J by 4 bases, with 11 bases left in between. CDR3 length: 14 amino acids. Germline V gene data show CDR1 as SGHVS and CDR2 as FQNEAQ. CDR3 DNA sequence: TGTGCCAGCAGCAGGCGGGGGCCCACCGGGGAGCTGTTTTTT. Its translation is CASSRRGPTGELFF.

The gene calls are TRBV18 and TRBJ2-1; TRBD2 is a possible D gene (5 bases). With 2 bases removed from V and 6 bases from J, the gap between germline ends came to 11 bases. Per germline, CDR1 KGHSH and CDR2 LQKENI. There are 14 residues in the CDR3. The CDR3 DNA sequence: TGTGCCAGCTCACCAACGGGATTTGCCAATGAGCAGTTCTTC. This encodes CASSPTGFANEQFF.

On this clone: The identical CDR3 is also encoded by other nucleotide sequences in the sample. DNA for the CDR3: TGTGCCAGCAGCTTCAGGGGCAACACCGGGGAGCTGTTTTTT. It yields the protein CASSFRGNTGELFF. The chain links TRBV7-2 to TRBJ2-2; a possible D gene is TRBD1 (6 bases). Per germline, CDR1 SGHTA and CDR2 FQGNSA. CDR3 size: 14 residues. Between the trimmed V and J ends, which lost 3 bases and 2 bases, there was a span of 7 bases.